Described below is a single T cell receptor (beta chain) sequence and its context. These data are taken from a study of technical replicates of blood from several donors. J was trimmed by 2 bases and V by 4 bases; bases with no gene match: 4. The CDR3 covers 15 residues. Germline assignment: CDR1 SGHRS and CDR2 YFSETQ. Only in-frame clones appear in the TCRdb table, and some are missing; sequencing was by immunoSEQ multiplex PCR. The top ten clones hold roughly 5% of a sample with 70,000 or so clones, about 87% of them seen once. Sequencing was done on a sample of PBMCs. V gene TRBV5-1 combines with J gene TRBJ2-3; 10 nucleotides match TRBD2. The origin of this receptor is a human donor in good health. Some clones in this sample may be carry-over from other donors' samples. The CDR3 is CASSRAGGNTDTQYF. The CDR3 DNA follows: TGCGCCAGCAGCCGAGCGGGGGGGAACACAGATACGCAGTATTTT.